This T cell receptor (beta chain) was captured by sequencing in a study of regulatory T cells in long-lasting Graves disease. Between the trimmed V and J ends, which lost 5 bases and 2 bases, there was a span of 19 bases. The germline V gene encodes CDR1 MDHEN and CDR2 SYDVKM. The CDR3 is made up of 18 amino acids. Time point of the sample: persistent/refractory GD, antithyroid drugs over 5 years with positive TRAb. There was RNA extracted from PBMCs, and the TCR library was made from it. At least ten counts were recorded for this clonotype. Building the TCR beta libraries relied on iRepertoire HTBI primers, and CDR3 regions underwent Arm-PCR. Using its own MiXCR run on the multiplex PCR reads, TCRdb lists one record per CDR3 protein. The table shows about 470,000 distinct CDR3 sequences, with under 25% occurring only once.

The sequence derives from a female donor with Graves disease. This rearrangement joins TRBV28 to TRBJ2-6; a possible D gene is TRBD2 (7 bases). Source: peripheral blood mononuclear cells (PBMCs), taken when the disease was refractory, from a patient treated with antithyroid drugs. The CDR3: CASSPWEGGVPGANVLTF. In DNA form, the CDR3 reads TGTGCCAGCAGTCCCTGGGAAGGGGGGGTCCCTGGGGCCAACGTCCTGACTTTC.